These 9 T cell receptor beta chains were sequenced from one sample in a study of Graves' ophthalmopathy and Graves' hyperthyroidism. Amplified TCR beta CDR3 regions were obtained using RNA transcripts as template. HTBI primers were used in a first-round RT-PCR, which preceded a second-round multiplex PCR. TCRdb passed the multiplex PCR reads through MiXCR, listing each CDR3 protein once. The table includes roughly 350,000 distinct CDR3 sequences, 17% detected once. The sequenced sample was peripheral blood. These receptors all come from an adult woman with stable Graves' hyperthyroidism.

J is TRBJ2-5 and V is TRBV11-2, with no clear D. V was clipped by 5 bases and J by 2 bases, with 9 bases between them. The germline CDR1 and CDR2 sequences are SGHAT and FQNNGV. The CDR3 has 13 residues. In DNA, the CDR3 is TGTGCCAGCAGCCAACAAAAACAAGAGACCCAGTACTTC. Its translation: CASSQQKQETQYF. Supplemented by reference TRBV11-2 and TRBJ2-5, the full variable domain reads EAGVAQSPRYKIIEKRQSVAFWCNPISGHATLYWYQQILGQGPKLLIQFQNNGVVDDSQLPKDRFSAERLKGVDSTLKIQPAKLEDSAVYLCASSQQKQETQYFGPGTRLLVL.

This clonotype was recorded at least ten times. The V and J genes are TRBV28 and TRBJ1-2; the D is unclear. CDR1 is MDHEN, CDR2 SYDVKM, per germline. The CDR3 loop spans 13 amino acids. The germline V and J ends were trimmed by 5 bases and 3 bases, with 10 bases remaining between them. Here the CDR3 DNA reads TGTGCCAGCAGTCGCAACCCGGACTATGGCTACACCTTC. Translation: CASSRNPDYGYTF.

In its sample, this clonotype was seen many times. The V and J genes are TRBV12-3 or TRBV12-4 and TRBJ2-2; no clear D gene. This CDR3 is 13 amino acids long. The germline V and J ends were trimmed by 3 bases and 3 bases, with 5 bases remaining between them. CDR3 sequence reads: CASSFKHTGELFF. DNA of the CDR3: TGTGCCAGCAGTTTCAAGCACACCGGGGAGCTGTTTTTT.

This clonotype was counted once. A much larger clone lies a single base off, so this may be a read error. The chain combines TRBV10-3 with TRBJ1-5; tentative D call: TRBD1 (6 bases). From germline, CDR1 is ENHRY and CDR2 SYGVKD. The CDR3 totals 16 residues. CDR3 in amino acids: CAISDSTGYGNQPQRF. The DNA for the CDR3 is TGTGCCATCAGTGATTCAACAGGGTACGGCAATCAGCCCCAGCGTTTT.

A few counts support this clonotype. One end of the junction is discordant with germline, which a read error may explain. CDR3 nucleotides: TGTGCTAGCAGCTTTTTGGGTCAGGGGAACACTGAAGCTTTCTTT. Residues: CASSFLGQGNTEAFF. The V gene is TRBV7-8, the J gene TRBJ1-1, with a weak D call TRBD1 (5 bases). The CDR3 contains 15 residues. From germline, CDR1 is SGHVS and CDR2 FQNEAQ. The complete variable domain, with remaining parts taken from reference TRBV7-8 and TRBJ1-1, reads GAGVSQSPRYKVAKRGQDVALRCDPISGHVSLFWYQQALGQGPEFLTYFQNEAQLDKSGLPSDRFFAERPEGSVSTLKIQRTQQEDSAVYLCASSFLGQGNTEAFFGQGTRLTVV.

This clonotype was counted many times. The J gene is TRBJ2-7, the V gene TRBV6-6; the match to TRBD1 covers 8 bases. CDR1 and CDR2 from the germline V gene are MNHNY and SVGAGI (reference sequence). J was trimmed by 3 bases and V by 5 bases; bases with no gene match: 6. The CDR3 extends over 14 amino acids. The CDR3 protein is CASSPDRADYEQYF. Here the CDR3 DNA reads TGTGCCAGCAGTCCGGACAGGGCAGACTACGAGCAGTACTTC.

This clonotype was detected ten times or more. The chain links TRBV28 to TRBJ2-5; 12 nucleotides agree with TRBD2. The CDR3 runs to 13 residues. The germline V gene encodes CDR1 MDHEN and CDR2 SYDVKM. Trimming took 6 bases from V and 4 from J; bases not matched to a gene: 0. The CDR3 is CASRLAGGETQYF. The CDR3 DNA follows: TGTGCCAGCAGACTAGCGGGAGGAGAGACCCAGTACTTC.

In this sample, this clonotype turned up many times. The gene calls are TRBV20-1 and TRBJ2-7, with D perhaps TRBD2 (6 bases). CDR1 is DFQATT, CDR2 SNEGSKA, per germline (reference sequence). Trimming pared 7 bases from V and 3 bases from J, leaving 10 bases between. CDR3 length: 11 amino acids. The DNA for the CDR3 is TGCAGTGTAGAGACTAGCTACGAGCAGTACTTC. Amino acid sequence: CSVETSYEQYF.

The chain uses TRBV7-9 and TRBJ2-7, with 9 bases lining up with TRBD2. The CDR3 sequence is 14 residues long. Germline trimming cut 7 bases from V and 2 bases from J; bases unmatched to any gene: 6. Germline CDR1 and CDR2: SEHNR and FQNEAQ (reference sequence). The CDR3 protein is CASMAGGPTYEQYF. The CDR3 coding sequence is TGTGCCAGCATGGCGGGAGGGCCCACCTACGAGCAGTACTTC.